Presented here are 25 T cell receptor beta chains from one specimen sequenced in a study of cytomegalovirus exposure and HLA in healthy donors. Generated by immunoSEQ multiplex PCR, the TCRdb table keeps only in-frame clones and is missing some. The sample carries some 130,000 clones, roughly 89% recorded once. Sequencing was done on a sample of PBMCs. The source is a woman under 30 in good health and CMV-seronegative.

The CDR3 DNA reads TGTGCCAGTAGTATTGGGACAGGGGGACCCAATCAGCCCCAGCATTTT. This gives the protein CASSIGTGGPNQPQHF. The genes are TRBV19 and TRBJ1-5; 11 bases agree with TRBD1. Unmatched junction bases numbered 4, after V lost 3 bases and J lost 3 bases. The V gene's germline CDR1 is LNHDA and CDR2 SQIVND (reference sequence). The CDR3 loop spans 16 amino acids.

The chain joins TRBV27 to TRBJ2-1; D not certain. With 6 bases removed from V and 0 bases from J, the gap between germline ends came to 9 bases. This CDR3 contains 14 residues. In germline, CDR1 is MNHEY, CDR2 SMNVEV (reference sequence). CDR3 DNA: TGTGCCAGCAGGTCCATGAGCTCCTACAATGAGCAGTTCTTC. Its protein is CASRSMSSYNEQFF.

The table lists this clone with a count of one. The gene calls are TRBV5-1 and TRBJ1-5; possible D gene TRBD1, 6 bases. V dropped 4 bases and J dropped 7 bases, with 15 bases sitting between them. The CDR3 has 14 amino acids. Germline V CDR1 and CDR2: SGHRS, YFSETQ. The DNA of the CDR3 is TGCGCCAGCAGCCGTGTCCCAGGGGCGCAGCCCCAGCATTTT. Protein product: CASSRVPGAQPQHF.

The chain uses TRBV7-3 and TRBJ2-4, with a tentative D call TRBD1 (5 bases). V lost 5 bases and J 2 bases, leaving 10 bases between the germline ends. The germline V gene encodes CDR1 SGHTA and CDR2 FQGTGA. The CDR3 has 14 amino acids. In DNA, the CDR3 is TGTGCCAGCAGCCTGGACACCACCAAAAACATTCAGTACTTC. Amino acid sequence: CASSLDTTKNIQYF. Supplemented by reference TRBV7-3 and TRBJ2-4, the full variable domain reads GAGVSQTPSNKVTEKGKYVELRCDPISGHTALYWYRQSLGQGPEFLIYFQGTGAADDSGLPNDRFFAVRPEGSVSTLKIQRTERGDSAVYLCASSLDTTKNIQYFGAGTRLSVL.

The gene calls are TRBV19 and TRBJ1-1, with D uncertain. Per the germline V gene, CDR1 is LNHDA and CDR2 is SQIVND (reference sequence). V dropped 2 bases and J dropped 1 base, with 17 bases sitting between them. The CDR3 runs to 17 residues. CDR3 region: CASSITPPGQPNTEAFF. The CDR3 DNA reads TGTGCCAGTAGTATAACCCCGCCTGGGCAGCCGAACACTGAAGCTTTCTTT.

The gene calls are TRBV30 and TRBJ2-5; TRBD2 aligns across 13 bases. Looked up from germline, CDR1 is GTSNPN and CDR2 is SVGIG (reference sequence). The CDR3 runs to 13 residues. The V gene end was trimmed by 8 bases and the J gene end by 5 bases; junction bases not matched to a gene: 5. The CDR3 sequence: CAGTSGEGETQYF. The CDR3 DNA is TGTGCCGGGACTAGCGGGGAAGGGGAGACCCAGTACTTC.

This chain uses TRBV9 with TRBJ1-1; 7 nucleotides match TRBD1. Germline CDR1 reads SGDLS; CDR2 reads YYNGEE. This CDR3 region has 15 residues. With 0 bases clipped from V and 3 bases from J, the junction kept 5 bases outside the gene matches. DNA of the CDR3: TGTGCCAGCAGCGTAGCGACAGGGCGGTACACTGAAGCTTTCTTT. Translated: CASSVATGRYTEAFF. The full variable domain, with the rest looked up from reference TRBV9 and TRBJ1-1, is DSGVTQTPKHLITATGQRVTLRCSPRSGDLSVYWYQQSLDQGLQFLIQYYNGEERAKGNILERFSAQQFPDLHSELNLSSLELGDSALYFCASSVATGRYTEAFFGQGTRLTVV.

The CDR3 coding sequence is TGTGCCAGCAGGGGGGGAGGCTATAATGTACCCCTCCACTTT. It translates to CASRGGGYNVPLHF. The rearrangement uses TRBV27 and TRBJ1-6; D is perhaps TRBD1 (5 bases). This CDR3 has 14 amino acids. Germline assignment: CDR1 MNHEY and CDR2 SMNVEV (reference sequence). V was cut by 6 bases and J by 12 bases, with 18 bases left in between.

The chain recombines TRBV6-1 with TRBJ2-3, with 13 bases matching TRBD2. In germline, CDR1 is MNHNS, CDR2 SASEGT. Trimming removed 1 base from V and 10 bases from J; junction bases left unmatched: 8. This CDR3 contains 16 residues. CDR3 DNA: TGTGCCAGCAGTGAAGAGTTCACTAGCGGGGGGGCCGCGCAGTATTTT. This gives the protein CASSEEFTSGGAAQYF.

V is TRBV12-5 and J is TRBJ1-1, with TRBD1 matching over 9 bases. Trimming at V came to 3 bases and at J to 11 bases, leaving 10 bases not matched to a gene. In germline, CDR1 is LGHNT, CDR2 FRNRAP. The CDR3 length is 14 residues. The CDR3 sequence is CASGFFLQGAGAFF. CDR3 bases: TGTGCTAGTGGTTTCTTTCTACAGGGGGCCGGGGCTTTCTTT.

The chain couples TRBV19 to TRBJ2-1, with 9 bases identical to TRBD2. V lost 5 bases to trimming and J lost 4 bases; unmatched junction nucleotides: 12. Germline V lookup: CDR1 LNHDA, CDR2 SQIVND (reference sequence). This CDR3 has 17 amino acids. The CDR3 DNA sequence: TGTGCCAGTAGTCCGATAGCGGGGGTCTACCTATACAATGAGCAGTTCTTC. Its translation is CASSPIAGVYLYNEQFF.

At least ten counts were recorded for this clone. The chain has TRBV6-1 and TRBJ1-1; D is possibly TRBD1 (6 bases). The CDR3 covers 15 residues. Germline assignment: CDR1 MNHNS and CDR2 SASEGT. The V end was cut by 6 bases, the J end by 3 bases, with 17 bases between. The CDR3 loop reads CASSPGAGTYTEAFF. CDR3 DNA: TGTGCCAGCAGCCCAGGGGCAGGGACATACACTGAAGCTTTCTTT.

This CDR3 is CATSRGLAETQYF. The CDR3 nucleotides are TGTGCCACCAGCAGAGGTCTAGCGGAGACCCAGTACTTC. This chain connects TRBV15 to TRBJ2-5; possibly TRBD2 for D (6 bases). CDR3 length equals 13 residues. CDR1 is LNHNV and CDR2 is YYDKDF in the germline V gene (reference sequence). Trimming removed 1 base at V and 5 bases at J, with 8 bases between.

This clone was seen only a few times. The V gene is TRBV19, the J gene TRBJ1-1; no firm D call. This CDR3 region has 13 residues. Trimming left V 9 bases short and J 2 bases short, with 13 bases between. CDR1 is LNHDA and CDR2 is SQIVND in the germline V gene (reference sequence). CDR3 in amino acids: CASKREFNTEAFF. The DNA for the CDR3 is TGTGCCAGCAAGCGAGAGTTCAACACTGAAGCTTTCTTT. Using reference TRBV19 and TRBJ1-1 for the parts outside the CDR3, the full variable domain is DGGITQSPKYLFRKEGQNVTLSCEQNLNHDAMYWYRQDPGQGLRLIYYSQIVNDFQKGDIAEGYSVSREKKESFPLTVTSAQKNPTAFYLCASKREFNTEAFFGQGTRLTVV.

Concerning this clone: This specimen includes other DNA sequences encoding the same CDR3. V gene TRBV7-9 combines with J gene TRBJ1-2; D is possibly TRBD1 (5 bases). Trimming took 1 base from V and 1 from J, leaving 7 bases between them. The CDR3 runs 14 residues. Germline lookup yields CDR1 SEHNR and CDR2 FQNEAQ (reference sequence). The CDR3 protein is CASSLVQGNYGYTF. Written as DNA, the CDR3 is TGTGCCAGCAGCTTAGTTCAGGGTAACTATGGCTACACCTTC.

The chain uses TRBV5-1 and TRBJ2-3; TRBD1 might be the D (6 bases). Trimming removed 4 bases from V and 4 bases from J, with 13 bases in between. This CDR3 has 14 amino acids. Per germline, CDR1 SGHRS and CDR2 YFSETQ. CDR3 in DNA: TGCGCCAGCAGCCTAGGACAGACTCCAGATACGCAGTATTTT. This translates into CASSLGQTPDTQYF.

This chain joins TRBV6-6 and TRBJ2-7; 7 bases fit TRBD2. There are 14 residues in the CDR3. The germline V gene encodes CDR1 MNHNY and CDR2 SVGAGI (reference sequence). J lost 5 bases, V lost 0 bases, and 4 bases had no gene match. DNA for the CDR3: TGTGCCAGCAGTTACTCGGCGGGGGTCCACGAGCAGTACTTC. Its protein product is CASSYSAGVHEQYF.

The gene calls are TRBV9 and TRBJ2-3; D gene unclear. The CDR3 contains 14 residues. Germline CDR1 is SGDLS and CDR2 is YYNGEE. V was trimmed by 0 bases and J by 3 bases, leaving 8 bases between them. In nucleotides, the CDR3 is TGTGCCAGCAGCGTAGCTAGTGGGACAGATACGCAGTATTTT. It is translated as CASSVASGTDTQYF.

The V call is TRBV11-1, the J call TRBJ2-3; D gene uncertain. The CDR3 sequence is 14 residues long. Deletions cut 5 bases from V and 2 bases from J, with 11 bases between. CDR1 and CDR2 (germline): SGHAT, FQDESV (reference sequence). Here the CDR3 DNA reads TGTGCCAGCAGCCCCCGAGAGGTCACAGATACGCAGTATTTT. Its translation: CASSPREVTDTQYF.

The chain employs TRBV15 and TRBJ2-7, with 8 bases identical to TRBD1. CDR3 length: 14 residues. V shed 2 bases, J shed 4 bases, and the junction held 4 bases outside the gene matches. Germline CDR1 and CDR2: LNHNV and YYDKDF (reference sequence). The CDR3 bases are TGTGCCACCAGCAGAAACAGACAGGGGTACGAGCAGTACTTC. This translates into CATSRNRQGYEQYF.

The chain employs TRBV7-9 and TRBJ1-5; D remains ambiguous. The CDR3 has 14 residues. Germline V gene data show CDR1 as SEHNR and CDR2 as FQNEAQ (reference sequence). Trimming removed 5 bases from V and 5 bases from J, with 13 bases in between. The CDR3, as DNA: TGTGCCAGCAGCCGCGGGGATCCGTATCAGCCCCAGCATTTT. The encoded protein is CASSRGDPYQPQHF.

The J gene is TRBJ2-7, the V gene TRBV5-1, with 12 bases that match TRBD1. V gave up 1 base and J gave up 4 bases; unmatched junction bases: 6. This CDR3 region has 16 residues. Germline V gene data show CDR1 as SGHRS and CDR2 as YFSETQ. The CDR3 sequence is CASSLKTGQGAYEQYF. CDR3 DNA sequence: TGCGCCAGCAGCTTGAAAACGGGACAGGGGGCGTACGAGCAGTACTTC. The full variable domain, with the rest looked up from reference TRBV5-1 and TRBJ2-7, is KAGVTQTPRYLIKTRGQQVTLSCSPISGHRSVSWYQQTPGQGLQFLFEYFSETQRNKGNFPGRFSGRQFSNSRSEMNVSTLELGDSALYLCASSLKTGQGAYEQYFGPGTRLTVT.

There are a few counts of this clone. The chain carries TRBV10-2 and TRBJ1-1; D is uncertain. The CDR3 contains 12 residues. Germline V gene data show CDR1 as WSHSY and CDR2 as SAAADI. Trimming cost V 3 bases and J 8 bases, with 10 bases left between them. The CDR3 reads CASSDWQAEAFF. CDR3 bases: TGCGCCAGCAGTGATTGGCAGGCCGAAGCTTTCTTT.

V and J are TRBV7-7 and TRBJ2-5; TRBD2 matches 9 bases. After removal of 2 bases from V and 5 bases from J, the junction contained 15 bases not matched to a gene. CDR3 length: 18 residues. Looked up from germline, CDR1 is SSHAT and CDR2 is FNYEAQ (reference sequence). The CDR3 DNA sequence: TGTGCCAGCAGCTTAAAACCCTCGGGACTAGCTCTTTCGGAGACCCAGTACTTC. This gives the protein CASSLKPSGLALSETQYF.

The genes are TRBV7-9 and TRBJ2-5; D is perhaps TRBD1 (5 bases). The CDR3 is 14 residues long. Trimming cost V 5 bases and J 5 bases, with 15 bases left between them. Germline V gene lookup returns CDR1 SEHNR and CDR2 FQNEAQ (reference sequence). The chain's CDR3 is CASSHSSGLETQYF. The CDR3 bases are TGTGCCAGCAGCCATTCGTCAGGGCTCGAGACCCAGTACTTC.